One sample yielded the 3 T cell receptor beta chains listed below, sequenced in a study of breast tumors, draining lymph nodes, adjacent tissues. Breast cancer patients provided tissue from their axillary draining lymph nodes. TCRdb re-called the multiplex PCR reads with MiXCR, one entry per CDR3 protein. This table has 140,000 or so distinct CDR3 sequences, roughly 33% appearing once. What was sequenced was axillary lymph node tissue. The receptors here all came from a female donor with breast cancer. Some clones in this sample may be carry-over from other donors' samples.

As regards this clonotype: A single base separates this from a much larger clone, so it may be a read error. No conserved phenylalanine or tryptophan is present at the end of the CDR3, so a read error is the likely explanation. The V and J genes are TRBV19 and TRBJ2-5, with a possible D match to TRBD2 (7 bases). The length of the CDR3 is 16 residues. The germline CDR1 and CDR2 sequences are LNHDA and SQIVND (reference sequence). V dropped 3 bases and J dropped 6 bases, with 20 bases sitting between them. The CDR3 bases are TGTGCCAGTAGTATCCAGGGTCCGGGGGGCCGTAAGACCCAGTACTCC. This gives the protein CASSIQGPGGRKTQYS.

The chain carries TRBV28 and TRBJ2-1; D gene uncertain. V lost 1 base to trimming and J lost 8 bases, with 12 bases between them. The CDR3 has 14 amino acids. Germline CDR1 and CDR2: MDHEN and SYDVKM. CDR3 nucleotide sequence: TGTGCCAGCAGTTTATACGGGCCCCGCGATGAGCAGTTCTTC. Translated, it gives CASSLYGPRDEQFF.

This chain links TRBV12-3 or TRBV12-4 with TRBJ1-1; D unclear. The germline V and J ends were trimmed by 5 bases and 3 bases, with 10 bases remaining between them. This CDR3 has 13 residues. CDR3 nucleotides: TGTGCCAGCAGTCCCTACTTCGACACTGAAGCTTTCTTT. It encodes CASSPYFDTEAFF.